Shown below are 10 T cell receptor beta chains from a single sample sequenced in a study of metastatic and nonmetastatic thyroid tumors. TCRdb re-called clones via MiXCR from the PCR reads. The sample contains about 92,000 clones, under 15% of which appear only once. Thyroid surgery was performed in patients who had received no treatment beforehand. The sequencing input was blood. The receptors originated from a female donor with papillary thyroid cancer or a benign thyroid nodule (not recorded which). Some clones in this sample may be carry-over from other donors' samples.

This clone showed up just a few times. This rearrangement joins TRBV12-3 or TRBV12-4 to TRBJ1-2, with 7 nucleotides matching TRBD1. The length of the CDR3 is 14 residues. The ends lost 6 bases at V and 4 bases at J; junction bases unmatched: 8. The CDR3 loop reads CASSIEGATYGYTF. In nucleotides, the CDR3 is TGTGCCAGCAGCATAGAGGGGGCTACCTATGGCTACACCTTC.

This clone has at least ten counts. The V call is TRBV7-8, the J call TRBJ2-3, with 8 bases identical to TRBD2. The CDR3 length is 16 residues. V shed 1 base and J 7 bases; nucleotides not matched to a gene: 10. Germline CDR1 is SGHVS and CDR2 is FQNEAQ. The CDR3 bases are TGTGCCAGCAGCTTAGGGTGGCGGGGGGCGAGGAATACGCAGTATTTT. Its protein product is CASSLGWRGARNTQYF.

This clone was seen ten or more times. Written as DNA, the CDR3 is TGCGCCAGCAGCCCCTCCCCCCCAGCGAACACTGAAGCTTTCTTT. Translation gives CASSPSPPANTEAFF. The chain is built from TRBV5-1 and TRBJ1-1; no definite D call. Trimming pared 4 bases from V and 1 base from J, leaving 14 bases between. Germline CDR1 SGHRS, CDR2 YFSETQ. The CDR3 runs to 15 residues.

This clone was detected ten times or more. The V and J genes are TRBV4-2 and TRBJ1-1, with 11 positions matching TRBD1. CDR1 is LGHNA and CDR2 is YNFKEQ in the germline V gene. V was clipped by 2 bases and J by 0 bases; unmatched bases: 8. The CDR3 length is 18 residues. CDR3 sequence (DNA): TGTGCCAGCAGCCAACCCCTGGGGACAGGGGGTATGAACACTGAAGCTTTCTTT. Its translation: CASSQPLGTGGMNTEAFF.

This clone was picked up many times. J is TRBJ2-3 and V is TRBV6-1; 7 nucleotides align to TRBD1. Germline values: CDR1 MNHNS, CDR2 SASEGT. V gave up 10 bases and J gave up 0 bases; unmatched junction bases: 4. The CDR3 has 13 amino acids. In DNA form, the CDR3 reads TGTGCCATAGACAGGGATAGCACAGATACGCAGTATTTT. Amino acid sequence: CAIDRDSTDTQYF.

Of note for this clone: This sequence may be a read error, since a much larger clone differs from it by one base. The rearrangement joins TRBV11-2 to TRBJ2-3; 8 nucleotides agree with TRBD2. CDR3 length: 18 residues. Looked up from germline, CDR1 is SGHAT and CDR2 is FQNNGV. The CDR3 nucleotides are TGTGCCGGCAGCTTAGTGGCTAGCGGGTGGACTAGCACAGATACGCAGTATTTT. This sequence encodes CAGSLVASGWTSTDTQYF.

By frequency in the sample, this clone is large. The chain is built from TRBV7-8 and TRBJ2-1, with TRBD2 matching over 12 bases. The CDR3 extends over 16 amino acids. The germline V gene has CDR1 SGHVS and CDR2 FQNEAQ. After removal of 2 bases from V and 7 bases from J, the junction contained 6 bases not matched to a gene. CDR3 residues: CASSLTLAGGQNEQFF. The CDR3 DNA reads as TGTGCCAGCAGCTTAACCCTAGCGGGGGGGCAAAATGAGCAGTTCTTC.

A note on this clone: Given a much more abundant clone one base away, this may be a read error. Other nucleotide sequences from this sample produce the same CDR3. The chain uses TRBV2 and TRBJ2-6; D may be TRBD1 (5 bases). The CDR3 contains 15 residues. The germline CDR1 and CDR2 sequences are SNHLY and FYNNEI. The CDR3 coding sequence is TGTGCCAGCAGTGGAACAGCAGCTGGGGCAAACGTCCTGACTTTC. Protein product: CASSGTAAGANVLTF.

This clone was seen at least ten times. The CDR3 DNA is TGTGCCAGCAGTTACAGGTGGGATACGCAGTATTTT. Amino acids: CASSYRWDTQYF. The chain employs TRBV6-6 and TRBJ2-3; the D is unclear. The CDR3 spans 12 residues. Trimming removed 2 bases from V and 6 bases from J, with 6 bases in between. The germline gives CDR1 MNHNY, CDR2 SVGAGI (reference sequence).

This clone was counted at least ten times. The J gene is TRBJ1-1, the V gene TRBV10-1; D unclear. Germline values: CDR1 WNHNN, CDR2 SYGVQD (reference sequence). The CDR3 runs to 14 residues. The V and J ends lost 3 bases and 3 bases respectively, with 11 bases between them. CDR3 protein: CASSDQAGDTEAFF. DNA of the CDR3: TGCGCCAGCAGTGACCAGGCTGGGGACACTGAAGCTTTCTTT.